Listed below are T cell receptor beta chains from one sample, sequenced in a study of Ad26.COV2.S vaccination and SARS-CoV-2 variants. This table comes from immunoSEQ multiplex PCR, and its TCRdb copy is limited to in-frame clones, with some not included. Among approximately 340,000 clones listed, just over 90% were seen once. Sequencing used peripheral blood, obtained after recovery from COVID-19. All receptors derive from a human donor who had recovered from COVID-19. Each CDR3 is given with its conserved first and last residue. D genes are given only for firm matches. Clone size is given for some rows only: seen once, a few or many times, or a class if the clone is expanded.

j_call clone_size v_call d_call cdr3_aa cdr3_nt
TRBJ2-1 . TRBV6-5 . CASSYQGSYNEQFF TGTGCCAGCAGTTACCAGGGCTCCTACAATGAGCAGTTCTTC
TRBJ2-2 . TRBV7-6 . CASSLARREPGTGELFF TGTGCCAGCAGCTTAGCGCGAAGGGAGCCGGGCACCGGGGAGCTGTTTTTT
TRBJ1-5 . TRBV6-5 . CASSSIANQPQHF TGTGCCAGCAGTTCCATTGCTAATCAGCCCCAGCATTTT
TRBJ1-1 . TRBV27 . CASRWTPSSTEAFF TGTGCCAGCAGGTGGACACCATCGAGCACTGAAGCTTTCTTT
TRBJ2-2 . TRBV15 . CATSRGTGELFF TGTGCCACCAGCAGAGGAACCGGGGAGCTGTTTTTT
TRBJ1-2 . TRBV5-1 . CASSWAKERSYGYTF TGCGCCAGCAGCTGGGCCAAGGAGCGCAGCTATGGCTACACCTTC
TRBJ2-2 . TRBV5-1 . CASSFVGGGVTGELFF TGCGCCAGCAGCTTCGTGGGTGGGGGCGTCACCGGGGAGCTGTTTTTT
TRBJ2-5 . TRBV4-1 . CASSQGTSGETQYF TGCGCCAGCAGCCAAGGAACCAGCGGAGAGACCCAGTACTTC
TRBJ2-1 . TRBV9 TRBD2 CASSDLAGKHNEQFF TGTGCCAGCAGCGACCTAGCGGGGAAGCACAATGAGCAGTTCTTC
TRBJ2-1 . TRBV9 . CASSNFREGFDKFF TGTGCCAGCAGTAATTTTCGAGAGGGCTTTGACAAGTTCTTC
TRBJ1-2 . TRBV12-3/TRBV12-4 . CASSPDASAGYTF TGTGCCAGCAGCCCGGACGCCTCAGCCGGCTACACCTTC
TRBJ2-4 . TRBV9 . CASSPTSKNIQYF TGTGCCAGCAGCCCCACTTCCAAAAACATTCAGTACTTC
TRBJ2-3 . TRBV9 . CASSGGDWDENTQYF TGTGCCAGCAGCGGGGGGGACTGGGATGAGAATACGCAGTATTTT
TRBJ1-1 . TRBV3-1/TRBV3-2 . CASSPRSGMNTEAFF TGTGCCAGCAGCCCTCGGTCGGGGATGAACACTGAAGCTTTCTTT
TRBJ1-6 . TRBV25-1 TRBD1 CASRTGGVSPLHF TGTGCCAGCAGGACAGGGGGCGTTTCACCCCTCCACTTT
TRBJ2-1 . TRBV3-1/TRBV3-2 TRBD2 CASSQVTSGYNNEQFF TGTGCCAGCAGCCAAGTGACTAGCGGATACAACAATGAGCAGTTCTTC
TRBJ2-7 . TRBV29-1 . CSVRDGVYEQYF TGCAGCGTCCGGGACGGAGTCTACGAGCAGTACTTC
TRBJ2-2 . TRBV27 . CASSLSVVAGELFF TGTGCCAGCAGTTTATCGGTGGTTGCCGGGGAGCTGTTTTTT
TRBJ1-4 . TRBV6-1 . CASSDRGQRREKLFF TGTGCCAGCAGTGATCGGGGGCAAAGGCGTGAAAAACTGTTTTTT
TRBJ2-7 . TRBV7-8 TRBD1 CASSYRSGTGAYEQYF TGTGCCAGCAGCTATAGATCCGGGACAGGTGCATACGAGCAGTACTTC
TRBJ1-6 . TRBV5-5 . CASSSPRKESPLHF TGTGCCAGCAGCTCCCCCCGGAAAGAATCACCCCTCCACTTT
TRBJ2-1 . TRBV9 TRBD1 CASSADSGTGGNEQFF TGTGCCAGCAGCGCAGACTCCGGGACAGGGGGCAATGAGCAGTTCTTC
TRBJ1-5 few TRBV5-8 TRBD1 CASSPGTAINQPQHF TGTGCCAGCAGCCCTGGGACAGCCATCAATCAGCCCCAGCATTTT
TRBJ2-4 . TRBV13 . CASSPRVGAKNIQYF TGTGCCAGCAGCCCCCGGGTGGGAGCCAAAAACATTCAGTACTTC
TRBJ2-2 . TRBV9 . CASSDGGGIPGELFF TGTGCCAGCAGCGACGGAGGAGGGATCCCCGGGGAGCTGTTTTTT
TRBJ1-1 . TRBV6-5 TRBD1 CASSSRGTGPNTEAFF TGTGCCAGCAGTTCTAGAGGGACAGGGCCGAACACTGAAGCTTTCTTT
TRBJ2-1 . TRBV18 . CASSQSRDSYNEQFF TGTGCCAGCTCGCAATCCCGGGACTCCTACAATGAGCAGTTCTTC
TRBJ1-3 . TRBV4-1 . CASSQAGLSSGNTIYF TGCGCCAGCAGCCAAGCAGGGTTGAGCTCTGGAAACACCATATATTTT
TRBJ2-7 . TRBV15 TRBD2 CATSRTSGASHEQYF TGTGCCACCAGCAGGACTAGCGGGGCTAGCCACGAGCAGTACTTC
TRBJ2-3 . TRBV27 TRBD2 CASRLTSGASTDTQYF TGTGCCAGCAGGTTAACTAGCGGGGCTAGCACAGATACGCAGTATTTT
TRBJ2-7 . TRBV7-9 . CASSLGLKGTGFRYEQYF TGTGCCAGCAGCCTAGGGCTTAAGGGGACTGGGTTTCGCTACGAGCAGTACTTC
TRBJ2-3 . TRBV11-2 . CASGSSESTDTQYF TGTGCCAGCGGGTCCTCCGAGAGCACAGATACGCAGTATTTT
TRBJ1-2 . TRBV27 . CASSETGLYGYTF TGTGCCAGCAGTGAAACAGGCCTCTATGGCTACACCTTC
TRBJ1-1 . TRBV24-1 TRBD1 CATSDVGTAAEAFF TGTGCCACCAGTGATGTGGGGACAGCAGCTGAAGCTTTCTTT
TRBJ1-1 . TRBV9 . CASSVGAEAFF TGTGCCAGCAGCGTGGGCGCTGAAGCTTTCTTT
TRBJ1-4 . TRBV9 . CASSRGSANEKLFF TGTGCCAGCAGCCGGGGGAGCGCTAATGAAAAACTGTTTTTT
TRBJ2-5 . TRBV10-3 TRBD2 CATAPTSGGEGTQYF TGTGCCACGGCGCCCACTAGCGGGGGGGAGGGGACCCAGTACTTC
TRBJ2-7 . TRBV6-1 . CASSEAFHEQYF TGTGCCAGCAGTGAAGCTTTCCACGAGCAGTACTTC
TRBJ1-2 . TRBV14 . CASSQDSLFWGYTF TGTGCCAGCAGCCAAGATAGTTTGTTCTGGGGCTACACCTTC
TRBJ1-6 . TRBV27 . CASSSGNSPLHF TGTGCCAGCAGTTCAGGGAACTCACCCCTCCACTTT
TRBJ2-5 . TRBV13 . CASSFVGGETQYF TGTGCCAGCAGCTTCGTAGGGGGGGAGACCCAGTACTTC
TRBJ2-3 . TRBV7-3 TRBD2 CASSLWREDTQYF TGTGCCAGCAGCTTATGGCGGGAGGATACGCAGTATTTT
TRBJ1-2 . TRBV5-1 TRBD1 CASSWEPTGVDGYTF TGCGCCAGCAGCTGGGAACCGACAGGGGTGGATGGCTACACCTTC
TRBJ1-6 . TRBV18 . CASSPYTDGTYSPLHF TGTGCCAGCTCACCATACACGGATGGAACCTATTCACCCCTCCACTTT
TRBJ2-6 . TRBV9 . CASGFSGANVLTF TGTGCCAGCGGATTTTCTGGGGCCAACGTCCTGACTTTC
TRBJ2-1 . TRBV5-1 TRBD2 CASSLPGGGAYNEQFF TGCGCCAGCAGCTTGCCGGGCGGGGGGGCATATAATGAGCAGTTCTTC
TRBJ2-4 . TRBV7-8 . CASSSFVAENIQYF TGTGCCAGCAGCTCCTTTGTAGCCGAAAACATTCAGTACTTC
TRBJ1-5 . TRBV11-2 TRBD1 CASSLDRDANQPQHF TGTGCCAGCAGCCTCGACAGGGACGCCAATCAGCCCCAGCATTTT
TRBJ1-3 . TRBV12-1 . CASSFAKGSSGNTIYF .
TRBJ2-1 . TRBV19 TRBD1 CASSKSGTGGYNEQFF TGTGCCAGTAGTAAGTCCGGGACAGGGGGGTACAATGAGCAGTTCTTC
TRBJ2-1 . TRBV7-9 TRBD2 CASSLEAGGANEQFF TGTGCCAGCAGCTTAGAGGCGGGGGGAGCAAATGAGCAGTTCTTC
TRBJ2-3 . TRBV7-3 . CASSLGLAGQGGADTQYF TGTGCCAGCAGCTTAGGACTAGCGGGACAGGGGGGAGCGGATACGCAGTATTTT
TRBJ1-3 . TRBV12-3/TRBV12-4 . CAGSLRSGNTIYF TGTGCCGGGTCCCTCCGCTCTGGAAACACCATATATTTT
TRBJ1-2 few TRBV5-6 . CASSLDPSRDYGYTF TGTGCCAGCAGCTTGGATCCCTCACGGGACTATGGCTACACCTTC
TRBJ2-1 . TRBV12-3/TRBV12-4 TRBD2 CASISGGYNEQFF TGTGCCAGCATCTCGGGGGGCTACAATGAGCAGTTCTTC